The 5 T cell receptor beta chains below were found in one sample sequenced in a study of blood T cell repertoires in COVID-19. Libraries were prepared by immunoSEQ multiplex PCR; TCRdb keeps only in-frame clonotypes and omits some of them. The table records a few hundred thousand clones, over 80% of them present only once. The sequenced sample consisted of PBMCs or T cells enriched from blood (not recorded which). All receptors derive from a young man who had recovered from COVID-19.

This rearrangement joins TRBV7-8 to TRBJ2-4, with TRBD2 matching 11 bases. Trimming cost V 5 bases and J 7 bases; bases outside gene matches: 22. This CDR3 is 20 amino acids long. The germline V gene encodes CDR1 SGHVS and CDR2 FQNEAQ. The CDR3, as DNA: TGTGCCAGCAGCCGAGCCTTGATAGCGGGGGGGCCGGGGCTGGCCAACATTCAGTACTTC. It translates to CASSRALIAGGPGLANIQYF.

The chain combines TRBV7-6 with TRBJ2-7; 8 nucleotides match TRBD1. After removal of 1 base from V and 3 bases from J, the junction contained 5 bases not matched to a gene. Looked up from germline, CDR1 is SGHVS and CDR2 is FNYEAQ. The CDR3 spans 15 residues. CDR3 region: CASSLDWTGLYEQYF. The CDR3 DNA reads TGTGCCAGCAGCTTAGACTGGACAGGGCTCTACGAGCAGTACTTC.

The V and J genes are TRBV3-1 (or the pseudogene TRBV3-2) and TRBJ2-2, with 7 positions matching TRBD2. V trimming: 7 bases; J trimming: 7 bases; junction bases outside the gene matches: 12. Germline values: CDR1 LGHDT, CDR2 YNNKEL (reference sequence). This CDR3 comprises 15 residues. The CDR3 here is CASTPELGGSGELFF. The CDR3 bases are TGTGCCAGCACACCAGAGCTCGGGGGGAGCGGGGAGCTGTTTTTT.

The gene calls are TRBV3-1 (or the pseudogene TRBV3-2) and TRBJ2-5; D is perhaps TRBD2 (5 bases). The CDR3 is 14 residues long. Germline V CDR1 and CDR2: LGHDT, YNNKEL (reference sequence). Trimming took 1 base from V and 4 from J, leaving 10 bases between them. The CDR3 region has the DNA TGTGCCAGCAGCCAAGGTCGGGGTACAGAGACCCAGTACTTC. This encodes CASSQGRGTETQYF.

The J gene is TRBJ2-7, the V gene TRBV27, with 7 nucleotides matching TRBD2. Per germline, CDR1 MNHEY and CDR2 SMNVEV (reference sequence). This CDR3 region has 14 residues. J was trimmed by 4 bases and V by 6 bases; bases with no gene match: 9. CDR3 sequence: CASSRTSAAYEQYF. DNA for the CDR3: TGTGCCAGCAGCCGAACTAGCGCGGCATACGAGCAGTACTTC.